The 16 T cell receptor beta chains below come from one sample, sequenced in a study of long-term antiretroviral therapy in people with HIV. This was the immunoSEQ v3.0 assay at survey level. TCRdb keeps only in-frame clones here, not all; method: immunoSEQ multiplex PCR. The profile shows about 25,000 clones, approximately 79% of them singletons. The sequenced sample was unsorted PBMCs, obtained 2.1 years after starting antiretroviral therapy. Receptor source: a man between 25 and 39 years old with HIV.

The rearrangement joins TRBV7-2 to TRBJ2-3, with D uncertain. Germline V gives CDR1 SGHTA, CDR2 FQGNSA. The length of the CDR3 is 12 residues. The V and J ends lost 2 bases and 4 bases respectively, with 4 bases between them. The CDR3, as DNA: TGTGCCAGCAGCTTAAGTTCAGATACGCAGTATTTT. This codes for CASSLSSDTQYF.

In nucleotides, the CDR3 is TGTGCCAGTAGTGTGCAGGGAACCTACAATGAGCAGTTCTTC. It encodes CASSVQGTYNEQFF. This rearrangement joins TRBV19 to TRBJ2-1, with TRBD1 as a possible D gene (5 bases). The V end was cut by 5 bases, the J end by 2 bases, with 10 bases between. CDR1 and CDR2 from the germline V gene are LNHDA and SQIVND (reference sequence). The CDR3 covers 14 residues.

The chain uses TRBV7-9 and TRBJ1-2; no clear D. The CDR3 is 14 amino acids. Trimming shortened V by 1 base and J by 4 bases, and 10 bases separated the two germline ends. Per the germline V gene, CDR1 is SEHNR and CDR2 is FQNEAQ (reference sequence). For the CDR3, the DNA is TGTGCCAGCAGCTTAGGTCGAGCCCTCTATGGCTACACCTTC. Its translation is CASSLGRALYGYTF. Full variable domain (rest looked up from reference TRBV7-9 and TRBJ1-2): DTGVSQNPRHKITKRGQNVTFRCDPISEHNRLYWYRQTLGQGPEFLTYFQNEAQLEKSRLLSDRFSAERPKGSFSTLEIQRTEQGDSAMYLCASSLGRALYGYTFGSGTRLTVV.

CDR3 bases: TGTGCCAGCAGCGCACAGGGGGCGATAGGTTCACCCCTCCACTTT. It translates to CASSAQGAIGSPLHF. This chain connects TRBV9 to TRBJ1-6, with 9 bases lining up with TRBD1. The germline V gene has CDR1 SGDLS and CDR2 YYNGEE. The CDR3 length is 15 residues. With 3 bases clipped from V and 9 bases from J, the junction kept 7 bases outside the gene matches.

CDR3 residues: CASGGGPAQYF. CDR3 nucleotides: TGTGCCAGCGGAGGGGGACCGGCGCAGTATTTT. This rearrangement joins TRBV2 to TRBJ2-3; D possibly uses TRBD1 or TRBD2 (6 bases each). Germline loops: CDR1 SNHLY, CDR2 FYNNEI. Between the trimmed V and J ends, which lost 8 bases and 10 bases, there was a span of 13 bases. The CDR3 totals 11 residues. Complete variable domain (other parts from reference TRBV2 and TRBJ2-3): EPEVTQTPSHQVTQMGQEVILRCVPISNHLYFYWYRQILGQKVEFLVSFYNNEISEKSEIFDDQFSVERPDGSNFTLKIRSTKLEDSAMYFCASGGGPAQYFGPGTRLTVL.

This clone was detected only a few times. The chain carries TRBV5-1 and TRBJ2-7; no definite D call. CDR1 and CDR2 (germline): SGHRS, YFSETQ. The CDR3 sequence is 12 residues long. The V and J ends lost 0 bases and 3 bases respectively, with 4 bases between them. The DNA of the CDR3 is TGCGCCAGCAGCTTGGGAGACTACGAGCAGTACTTC. Residues: CASSLGDYEQYF.

This clone was recorded only once. The rearrangement links TRBV7-9 to TRBJ2-1, with 8 bases fitting TRBD1. The CDR3 length is 15 residues. Unmatched junction bases numbered 9, after V lost 6 bases and J lost 5 bases. The V gene's germline CDR1 is SEHNR and CDR2 FQNEAQ (reference sequence). The CDR3 loop is CASRSTGGSDNEQFF. The CDR3 DNA sequence: TGTGCCAGCAGATCTACAGGGGGATCTGACAATGAGCAGTTCTTC.

The V and J genes are TRBV2 and TRBJ2-5, with D possibly being TRBD2 (5 bases). CDR1 is SNHLY and CDR2 is FYNNEI in the germline V gene. Trimming shortened V by 4 bases and J by 6 bases, and 12 bases separated the two germline ends. The CDR3 is 13 residues long. Written as DNA, the CDR3 is TGTGCCAGCAGTGGCACTAGTGCAAAGACCCAGTACTTC. This gives the protein CASSGTSAKTQYF.

This clone turned up a few times. One junction end does not reproduce the germline sequence, and a read error may be involved. The chain couples TRBV5-6 to TRBJ2-7; D unclear. This CDR3 has 14 residues. Germline V gene sequence: CDR1 SGHDT, CDR2 YYEEEE. The CDR3 sequence: CASSLVTDSYKQYF. The CDR3 DNA reads TGTGCCAGCAGCTTAGTCACAGATTCCTACAAGCAGTACTTC.

The CDR3 coding sequence is TGTGCCTGGAGTGTTACCGGCGTTTGGACTCCTAATCCGACCAATGAGCAGTTCTTC. Translating it yields CAWSVTGVWTPNPTNEQFF. The chain joins TRBV30 to TRBJ2-1; perhaps TRBD2 as D (5 bases). The germline V and J ends were trimmed by 0 bases and 6 bases, with 27 bases remaining between them. CDR3 length equals 19 residues. The V gene's germline CDR1 is GTSNPN and CDR2 SVGIG (reference sequence).

The chain couples TRBV7-3 to TRBJ1-2; the D gene is possibly TRBD1 (5 bases). Deletions cut 5 bases from V and 0 bases from J, with 7 bases between. Germline V gives CDR1 SGHTA, CDR2 FQGTGA. The CDR3 extends over 13 amino acids. The CDR3 protein is CASSRGPNYGYTF. CDR3 in DNA: TGTGCCAGCAGCCGGGGCCCTAACTATGGCTACACCTTC.

The V call is TRBV29-1, the J call TRBJ1-6; 8 positions agree with TRBD1. Losses at the gene ends were 4 bases for V and 5 bases for J; bases not matched to a gene: 1. CDR3 length: 13 amino acids. CDR1 and CDR2 (germline): SQVTM, ANQGSEA. The CDR3 region has the DNA TGCAGCGTTGGGGGACAGGATAATTCACCCCTCCACTTT. Protein sequence: CSVGGQDNSPLHF.

V and J are TRBV2 and TRBJ2-4; TRBD1 agrees at 8 bases. CDR1 SNHLY and CDR2 FYNNEI come from the germline V gene. V shed 2 bases, J shed 8 bases, and the junction held 5 bases outside the gene matches. The CDR3 is made up of 14 amino acids. The CDR3 reads CASSEQGAMDIQYF. The DNA for the CDR3 is TGTGCCAGCAGTGAACAGGGGGCGATGGACATTCAGTACTTC.

CDR3 coding DNA: TGTGCCAGCAGCCAGGGGGGGACTAACACAGATACGCAGTATTTT. It specifies CASSQGGTNTDTQYF. This chain uses TRBV9 with TRBJ2-3, with D perhaps TRBD1 or TRBD2 (7 bases each). The CDR3 spans 15 residues. V dropped 4 bases and J dropped 2 bases, with 14 bases sitting between them. Per germline, CDR1 SGDLS and CDR2 YYNGEE.

This clone is categorized as medium-sized. V is TRBV6-5 and J is TRBJ2-7; D possibly corresponds to TRBD1 (6 bases). The CDR3 is 12 amino acids. Trimming left V 8 bases short and J 6 bases short, with 14 bases between. The germline V gene encodes CDR1 MNHEY and CDR2 SVGAGI. For the CDR3, the DNA is TGTGCCAGCTCCCCAGGGGCGAGCGAGCAGTACTTC. This translates into CASSPGASEQYF.

The rearrangement joins TRBV6-5 to TRBJ1-3; unclear D gene. The germline V gene encodes CDR1 MNHEY and CDR2 SVGAGI. V was trimmed by 0 bases and J by 0 bases, leaving 9 bases between them. The CDR3 length is 16 residues. The CDR3 protein is CASSYSRVSSGNTIYF. The CDR3 nucleotides read TGTGCCAGCAGTTACTCGCGGGTTAGCTCTGGAAACACCATATATTTT.